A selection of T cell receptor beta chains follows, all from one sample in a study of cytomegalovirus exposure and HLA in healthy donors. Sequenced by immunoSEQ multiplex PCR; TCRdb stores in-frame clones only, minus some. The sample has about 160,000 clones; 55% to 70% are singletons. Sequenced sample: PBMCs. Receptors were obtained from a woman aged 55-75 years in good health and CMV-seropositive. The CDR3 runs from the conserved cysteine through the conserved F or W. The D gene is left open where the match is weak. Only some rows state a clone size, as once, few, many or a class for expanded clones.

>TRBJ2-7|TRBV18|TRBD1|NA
CASSPFTGDEQYF
TGTGCCAGCTCCCCATTTACAGGGGACGAGCAGTACTTC
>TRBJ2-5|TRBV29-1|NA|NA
CSANQRSETQYF
TGCAGCGCCAACCAGAGGTCAGAGACCCAGTACTTC
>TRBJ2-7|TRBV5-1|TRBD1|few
CASSGTASYEQYF
TGCGCCAGCAGCGGGACAGCGTCCTACGAGCAGTACTTC
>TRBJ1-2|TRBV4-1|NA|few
CASSQTRSGGYTF
TGCGCCAGCAGCCAAACACGATCGGGTGGCTACACCTTC
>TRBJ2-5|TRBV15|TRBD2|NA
CATSSSSGRALETQYF
TGTGCCACCAGCAGCTCTAGCGGGAGGGCCCTCGAGACCCAGTACTTC
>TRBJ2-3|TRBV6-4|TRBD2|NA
CASSEVWREGTDTQYF
TGTGCCAGCAGTGAGGTATGGCGGGAGGGGACAGATACGCAGTATTTT
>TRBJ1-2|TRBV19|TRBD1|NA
CAGRPGQGNYGYTF
TGTGCCGGTCGTCCGGGACAGGGAAACTATGGCTACACCTTC
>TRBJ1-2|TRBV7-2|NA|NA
CASSLARDNYGYTF
TGTGCCAGCAGCTTAGCGCGGGATAACTATGGCTACACCTTC
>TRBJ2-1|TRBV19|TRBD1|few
CASSMSGTGYNEQFF
TGTGCCAGTAGTATGTCGGGGACAGGGTACAATGAGCAGTTCTTC
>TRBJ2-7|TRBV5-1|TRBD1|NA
CASSFRQGMVHEQYF
TGCGCCAGCAGCTTTCGACAGGGAATGGTCCACGAGCAGTACTTC
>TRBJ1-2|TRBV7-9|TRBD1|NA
CASSRIGQGQLFYGYTF
TGTGCCAGCAGCCGCATCGGACAGGGTCAATTATTTTATGGCTACACCTTC
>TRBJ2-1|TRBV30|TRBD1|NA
CAWDRGGYNEQFF
TGTGCCTGGGACAGGGGCGGCTACAATGAGCAGTTCTTC
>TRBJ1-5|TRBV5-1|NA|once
CASSPGGANQPQHF
TGCGCCAGCAGCCCTGGGGGCGCCAATCAGCCCCAGCATTTT
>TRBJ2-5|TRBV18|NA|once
CASSPGLEQASSQYF
TGTGCCAGCTCACCAGGGTTGGAACAGGCCTCTTCCCAGTACTTC
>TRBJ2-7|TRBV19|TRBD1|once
CASRGQGDHEQYF
TGTGCCAGTAGGGGACAGGGAGATCACGAGCAGTACTTC
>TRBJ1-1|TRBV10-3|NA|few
CAISELGPRNTEAFF
TGTGCCATCAGTGAGTTGGGGCCAAGGAACACTGAAGCTTTCTTT
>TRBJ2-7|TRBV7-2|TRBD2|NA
CASSRGLALSYEQYF
TGTGCCAGCAGCAGAGGACTAGCCCTCTCCTACGAGCAGTACTTC
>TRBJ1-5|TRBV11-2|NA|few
CASSAAPDQPQHF
TGTGCCAGCAGCGCGGCACCTGATCAGCCCCAGCATTTT
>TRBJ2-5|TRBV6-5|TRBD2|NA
CASSYYRGEQYF
TGTGCCAGCAGTTACTACCGGGGGGAGCAGTACTTC
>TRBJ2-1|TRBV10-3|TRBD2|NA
CAISGTSGRVQVEQFF
TGTGCCATCAGCGGGACTAGCGGGAGGGTCCAGGTTGAGCAGTTCTTC
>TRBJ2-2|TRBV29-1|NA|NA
CSVEDGTNTGELFF
TGCAGCGTTGAAGACGGGACGAACACCGGGGAGCTGTTTTTT
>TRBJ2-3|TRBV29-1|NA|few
CSVTAQRGTDTQYF
TGCAGCGTTACGGCCCAGCGGGGCACAGATACGCAGTATTTT
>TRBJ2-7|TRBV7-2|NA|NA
CASSLSASSSYEQYF
TGTGCCAGCAGCTTGTCAGCCTCTAGCTCCTACGAGCAGTACTTC
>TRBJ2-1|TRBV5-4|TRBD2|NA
CASSSEQPGLAGGEQFF
TGTGCCAGCAGCTCCGAACAACCGGGACTAGCGGGAGGTGAGCAGTTCTTC
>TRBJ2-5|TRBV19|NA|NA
CASSTYQETQYF
TGTGCCAGTAGTACGTACCAAGAGACCCAGTACTTC
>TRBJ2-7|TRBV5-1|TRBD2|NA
CASSPRRAGEHYEQYF
TGCGCCAGCAGCCCACGGAGAGCGGGAGAACACTACGAGCAGTACTTC
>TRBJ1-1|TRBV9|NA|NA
CASSPRVNTEAFF
TGTGCCAGCAGCCCCCGAGTGAACACTGAAGCTTTCTTT
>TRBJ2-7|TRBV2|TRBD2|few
CASSETGLATYEQYF
TGTGCCAGCAGTGAAACGGGACTAGCGACCTACGAGCAGTACTTC
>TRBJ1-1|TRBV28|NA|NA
CASSEGGGTEAFF
TGTGCCAGCAGTGAGGGGGGGGGCACTGAAGCTTTCTTT
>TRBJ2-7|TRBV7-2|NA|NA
CASSLDSSYEQYF
TGTGCCAGCAGCTTAGACAGTTCCTACGAGCAGTACTTC
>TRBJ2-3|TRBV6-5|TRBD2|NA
CASSTGSAGVGTQYF
TGTGCCAGCAGCACGGGTTCAGCGGGGGTAGGGACGCAGTATTTT
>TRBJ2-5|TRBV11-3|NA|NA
CASSTSSTSETQYF
TGTGCCAGCAGCACCTCCTCTACTTCCGAGACCCAGTACTTC
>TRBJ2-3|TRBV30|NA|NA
CAWDLRTDTQYF
TGTGCCTGGGACTTACGCACAGATACGCAGTATTTT
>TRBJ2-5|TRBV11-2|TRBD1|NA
CASNPGGRETQYF
TGTGCCAGCAACCCAGGGGGCCGGGAGACCCAGTACTTC
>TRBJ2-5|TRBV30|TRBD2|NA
CAWSSTGLAGEETQYF
TGTGCCTGGAGTTCGACGGGACTAGCGGGGGAAGAGACCCAGTACTTC
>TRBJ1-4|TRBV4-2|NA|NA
CASSQVIRGANEKLFF
TGTGCCAGCAGCCAAGTAATTCGGGGGGCGAATGAAAAACTGTTTTTT
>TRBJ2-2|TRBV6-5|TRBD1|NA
CASRRQGITGELFF
TGTGCCAGCAGACGACAGGGGATCACCGGGGAGCTGTTTTTT
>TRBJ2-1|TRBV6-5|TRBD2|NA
CASSLLAGYNEQFF
TGTGCCAGCAGCTTACTAGCGGGGTACAATGAGCAGTTCTTC
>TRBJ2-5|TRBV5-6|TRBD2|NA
CASSLPPGGRETQYF
TGTGCCAGCAGCTTGCCCCCGGGAGGGAGGGAGACCCAGTACTTC
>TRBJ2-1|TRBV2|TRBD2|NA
CARGLATAYNEQFF
TGTGCCAGGGGACTAGCGACGGCCTACAATGAGCAGTTCTTC
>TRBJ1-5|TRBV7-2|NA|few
CASSLENQPQHF
TGTGCCAGCAGCTTGGAGAATCAGCCCCAGCATTTT
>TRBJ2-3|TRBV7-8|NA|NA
CASSLTLRGLRDTQYF
TGTGCCAGCAGCTTAACTCTTCGGGGACTTCGAGATACGCAGTATTTT
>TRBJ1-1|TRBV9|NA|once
CASSVLFTSMGGTEAFF
TGTGCCAGCAGCGTACTCTTTACGTCGATGGGGGGAACTGAAGCTTTCTTT
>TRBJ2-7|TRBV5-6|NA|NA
CASSLAGGLSYEQYF
TGTGCCAGCAGCTTGGCGGGGGGCTTGTCCTACGAGCAGTACTTC
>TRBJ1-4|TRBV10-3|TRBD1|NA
CATRQGGTNEKLFF
TGTGCCACTCGACAGGGGGGAACTAATGAAAAACTGTTTTTT
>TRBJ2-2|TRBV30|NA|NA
CAWRSRNTGELFF
TGTGCCTGGAGGTCCCGGAACACCGGGGAGCTGTTTTTT
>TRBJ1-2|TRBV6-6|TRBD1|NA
CASSYSTGGDKGGYTF
TGTGCCAGCAGTTACTCGACAGGGGGCGATAAGGGTGGCTACACCTTC
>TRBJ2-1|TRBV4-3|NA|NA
CASGKGSAGNNEQFF
TGCGCCAGCGGGAAGGGATCTGCAGGGAACAATGAGCAGTTCTTC
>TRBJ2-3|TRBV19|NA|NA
CASSIDPRLVDTQYF
TGTGCCAGTAGTATAGATCCGAGACTAGTAGATACGCAGTATTTT
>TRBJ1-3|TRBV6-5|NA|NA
CASSYSTDPRNTIYF
TGTGCCAGCAGTTACTCGACAGATCCGAGAAACACCATATATTTT
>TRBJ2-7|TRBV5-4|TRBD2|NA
CASSQRVGSGRPYEQYF
TGTGCCAGCAGCCAACGAGTGGGGAGCGGGAGGCCCTACGAGCAGTACTTC
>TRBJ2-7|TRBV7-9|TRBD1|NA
CASSLAGTGGREQYF
TGTGCCAGCAGCTTAGCGGGGACAGGGGGCCGCGAGCAGTACTTC
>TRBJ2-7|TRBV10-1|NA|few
CASSESTLGGYEQYF
TGCGCCAGCAGTGAGTCGACTCTAGGAGGCTACGAGCAGTACTTC